Following are 25 T cell receptor beta chains from one sample sequenced in a study of patients and donors after allogeneic stem cell transplantation. MiXCR, run by TCRdb on the RT-PCR reads, gives a single entry per CDR3 protein. The sample comprises 150,000 to 250,000 distinct CDR3 sequences, more than 35% of which are singletons, and 33% rests with the top ten. Specimen: blood, either unsorted or a sorted T cell fraction (not recorded which). The source of these receptors is a human donor who was either an allogeneic HSCT recipient or a stem cell or donor lymphocyte infusion donor (not recorded which). It is not recorded whose cells these are; they may come from a transplant donor.

Only a few counts were recorded for this clonotype. The gene calls are TRBV5-1 and TRBJ1-1; a weak D match, TRBD1 (6 bases). The CDR3 length is 14 residues. Germline CDR1 SGHRS, CDR2 YFSETQ. Trimming removed 2 bases at V and 0 bases at J, with 8 bases between. CDR3 region: CASSFPGVNTEAFF. Written as DNA, the CDR3 is TGCGCCAGCAGCTTTCCAGGGGTGAACACTGAAGCTTTCTTT.

The chain joins TRBV20-1 to TRBJ1-1; unclear D gene. Trimming removed 0 bases at V and 0 bases at J, with 14 bases between. This CDR3 has 16 residues. In germline, CDR1 is DFQATT, CDR2 SNEGSKA (reference sequence). DNA of the CDR3: TGCAGTGCTAGAGATGAATTCGGGATCATGAACACTGAAGCTTTCTTT. Protein: CSARDEFGIMNTEAFF.

About this clonotype itself: A much larger clonotype is one base distant, so this may be a read error. The chain couples TRBV24-1 to TRBJ1-5; D not certain. The CDR3 sequence is 10 residues long. The germline V gene encodes CDR1 KGHDR and CDR2 SFDVKD. V was pared by 9 bases and J by 3 bases, with 2 bases between. This CDR3 is CATYNQPQHF. The DNA for the CDR3 is TGTGCCACCTACAATCAGCCCCAGCATTTT.

The chain couples TRBV7-8 to TRBJ1-1; TRBD1 aligns across 7 bases. The CDR3 is 15 amino acids. Germline-derived CDR1 and CDR2 are SGHVS and FQNEAQ. The junction had 7 bases not matched to a gene; V was cut back by 3 bases and J by 3 bases. CDR3 sequence: CASSFEQGLDTEAFF. Written as DNA, the CDR3 is TGTGCCAGCAGCTTCGAACAGGGGCTAGACACTGAAGCTTTCTTT.

The chain combines TRBV23-1 with TRBJ2-3; D remains ambiguous. TRBV23-1 is an open reading frame, and its role is uncertain. V shed 2 bases and J shed 3 bases, with 15 bases lying between them. The CDR3 extends over 16 amino acids. CDR3 DNA: TGCGCCAGCAGTCAACCGACCAAATTTCATACAGATACGCAGTATTTT. It is translated as CASSQPTKFHTDTQYF.

The genes are TRBV27 and TRBJ2-3; unclear D gene. Germline V gives CDR1 MNHEY, CDR2 SMNVEV (reference sequence). V gave up 2 bases and J gave up 0 bases, with 12 bases separating them. The CDR3 spans 16 residues. CDR3 loop: CASSLLRGRSTDTQYF. CDR3 bases: TGTGCCAGCAGTTTACTACGTGGTAGAAGCACAGATACGCAGTATTTT.

The CDR3 here is CASRPNPLETEAFF. The CDR3 bases are TGTGCCAGCAGACCTAACCCCCTGGAAACTGAAGCTTTCTTT. This chain joins TRBV7-2 and TRBJ1-1, with no clear D. V shed 6 bases and J shed 5 bases, with 16 bases lying between them. Germline CDR1 reads SGHTA; CDR2 reads FQGNSA. The CDR3 totals 14 residues.

This clonotype was seen only a few times. The chain combines TRBV20-1 with TRBJ1-5, with D possibly being TRBD1 (5 bases). Per the germline V gene, CDR1 is DFQATT and CDR2 is SNEGSKA (reference sequence). Trimming shortened V by 6 bases and J by 7 bases, and 16 bases separated the two germline ends. The CDR3 has 13 residues. The chain's CDR3 is CSAPGGGGQPQHF. In DNA, the CDR3 is TGCAGTGCGCCGGGGGGAGGAGGACAGCCCCAGCATTTT.

This chain joins TRBV18 and TRBJ1-6; 10 nucleotides agree with TRBD1. Trimming at V came to 6 bases and at J to 9 bases, leaving 8 bases not matched to a gene. CDR1 and CDR2 from the germline V gene are KGHSH and LQKENI. This CDR3 contains 15 residues. The CDR3 region is CASSRSRDRGSPLHF. The CDR3 DNA reads as TGTGCCAGCTCGCGATCACGGGACAGGGGTTCACCCCTCCACTTT.

The gene calls are TRBV12-3 or TRBV12-4 and TRBJ1-6; D may be TRBD1 (5 bases). The V end lost 2 bases, the J end lost 4 bases, and 9 bases lay between the germline ends. The CDR3 extends over 15 amino acids. In DNA form, the CDR3 reads TGTGCCAGCAGTTTAATGGGGGGATATAATTCACCCCTCCACTTT. This codes for CASSLMGGYNSPLHF.

The rearrangement uses TRBV12-3 or TRBV12-4 and TRBJ2-2; weak D call: TRBD2 (6 bases). The CDR3 spans 16 residues. Trimming removed 6 bases at V and 3 bases at J, with 17 bases between. The CDR3 sequence is CASSPLFGGYTGELFF. CDR3 coding DNA: TGTGCCAGCAGCCCCCTCTTCGGGGGATACACCGGGGAGCTGTTTTTT.

The J gene is TRBJ1-2, the V gene TRBV25-1, with D possibly being TRBD1 (6 bases). CDR1 MGHDK and CDR2 SYGVNS come from the germline V gene. This CDR3 has 18 residues. The V gene lost 2 bases and the J gene lost 5 bases, with 24 bases spanning the gap. The CDR3 spells CASSENDGRGSAIYGYTF. CDR3 nucleotides: TGTGCCAGCAGTGAAAATGATGGCAGGGGTTCCGCTATTTATGGCTACACCTTC.

As for this clonotype: As the CDR3 is not closed by the conserved phenylalanine or tryptophan, this likely results from a read error. In DNA form, the CDR3 reads TGTGCCAGCAGTGAACTGGACCTGAACACTGAAGCTTTCTTG. Its protein is CASSELDLNTEAFL. The V gene is TRBV2, the J gene TRBJ1-1; D gene unclear. This CDR3 spans 14 amino acids. Germline loops: CDR1 SNHLY, CDR2 FYNNEI. V was clipped by 2 bases and J by 0 bases, with 7 bases between them.

J is TRBJ1-4 and V is TRBV10-2, with D unclear. V gave up 8 bases and J gave up 5 bases, with 15 bases separating them. Germline assignment: CDR1 WSHSY and CDR2 SAAADI. CDR3 length equals 14 residues. The CDR3 loop reads CASRLDGPNEKLFF. The CDR3 region has the DNA TGCGCCAGCCGCCTGGACGGACCGAATGAAAAACTGTTTTTT.

This sequence joins TRBV7-2 and TRBJ2-1; 7 bases map to TRBD2. Germline loops: CDR1 SGHTA, CDR2 FQGNSA. J was trimmed by 8 bases and V by 7 bases; bases with no gene match: 11. CDR3 length: 14 residues. This CDR3 reads CASNLGTILDEQFF. The CDR3 coding sequence is TGTGCCAGCAACTTGGGGACTATCCTGGATGAGCAGTTCTTC.

The chain uses TRBV6-2 or TRBV6-3 and TRBJ2-1, with 9 bases that match TRBD2. V dropped 2 bases and J dropped 15; count of bases not matched to a gene: 8. Germline CDR1 reads MNHEY; CDR2 reads SVGEGT. The CDR3 runs 13 residues. CDR3 loop: CASSYMLAGAWFF. In DNA form, the CDR3 reads TGTGCCAGCAGTTACATGTTAGCGGGAGCTTGGTTCTTC.

This clonotype was counted between two and nine times. The chain uses TRBV25-1 and TRBJ2-3; the D is unclear. V was cut by 4 bases and J by 3 bases, with 5 bases left in between. The CDR3 runs to 12 residues. Germline V gene data show CDR1 as MGHDK and CDR2 as SYGVNS. This CDR3 reads CASSVGTDTQYF. In nucleotides, the CDR3 is TGTGCCAGCAGTGTTGGGACAGATACGCAGTATTTT.

V usage is TRBV5-5 and J usage is TRBJ1-2; a weak D match, TRBD1 (5 bases). CDR3 length: 15 amino acids. Trimming pared 0 bases from V and 4 bases from J, leaving 13 bases between. CDR1 is SGHKS, CDR2 YYEKEE, per germline (reference sequence). CDR3 protein: CASSLADTFLYGYTF. CDR3 in DNA: TGTGCCAGCAGCTTGGCGGACACCTTCCTCTATGGCTACACCTTC.

This chain uses TRBV12-3 or TRBV12-4 with TRBJ2-3, with 7 bases lining up with TRBD2. The CDR3 runs to 20 residues. The V segment lost 4 bases and the J segment 0 bases; nucleotides outside the gene matches: 19. The CDR3 sequence: CASSSFLFEWPSGSTDTQYF. The DNA of the CDR3 is TGTGCCAGCAGTTCCTTTCTATTTGAGTGGCCTAGCGGTAGCACAGATACGCAGTATTTT.

The chain employs TRBV12-3 or TRBV12-4 and TRBJ2-2, with D uncertain. This CDR3 is built from 16 residues. V was clipped by 6 bases and J by 3 bases, with 17 bases between them. The CDR3 here is CASRISRGVDTGELFF. The CDR3 DNA is TGTGCCAGCAGGATTTCGCGTGGGGTAGACACCGGGGAGCTGTTTTTT.

The chain couples TRBV12-3 or TRBV12-4 to TRBJ2-5, with 7 bases that match TRBD2. V lost 5 bases, J lost 0 bases, and 3 bases stayed unmatched. The CDR3 sequence is 14 residues long. The CDR3 region is CASSRDYHQETQYF. The CDR3 DNA follows: TGTGCCAGCAGTCGGGACTACCACCAAGAGACCCAGTACTTC.

This chain joins TRBV5-1 and TRBJ2-7, with a tentative D call TRBD1 (6 bases). Germline loops: CDR1 SGHRS, CDR2 YFSETQ. The CDR3 is 16 amino acids. Trimming took off 0 bases at V and 3 bases at J, with 16 bases between the two ends. The CDR3 here is CASSLARTGFNYEQYF. Here the CDR3 DNA reads TGCGCCAGCAGCTTGGCCCGAACAGGGTTCAACTACGAGCAGTACTTC.

This clonotype was counted a few times. The V call is TRBV5-5, the J call TRBJ1-5, with 7 bases identical to TRBD1. V lost 1 base to trimming and J lost 6 bases; unmatched junction nucleotides: 1. This CDR3 comprises 13 residues. CDR1 and CDR2 (germline): SGHKS, YYEKEE (reference sequence). CDR3 region: CASSLTGAQPQHF. DNA for the CDR3: TGTGCCAGCAGCTTGACAGGGGCTCAGCCCCAGCATTTT.

In DNA form, the CDR3 reads TGCGCCAGCAGCTTGGAATGGGTGACCCAGTACTTC. It codes for CASSLEWVTQYF. V usage is TRBV5-1 and J usage is TRBJ2-5; D is undetermined. Germline loops: CDR1 SGHRS, CDR2 YFSETQ. CDR3 size: 12 residues. The germline V and J ends were trimmed by 0 bases and 7 bases, with 7 bases remaining between them.

The DNA of the CDR3 is TGCGCCAGCAGCCCGGGGGGTAGCGGGAGTGGAAACGGTGAGCAGTTCTTC. Translation: CASSPGGSGSGNGEQFF. This chain joins TRBV4-3 and TRBJ2-1, with 9 bases matching TRBD2. Losses at the gene ends were 4 bases for V and 9 bases for J; bases not matched to a gene: 16. Germline-derived CDR1 and CDR2 are LGHNA and YSLEER. The CDR3 is 17 residues long.